The 10 T cell receptor beta chains given below trace back to one sample, sequenced in a study of T cell repertoires in cytomegalovirus infection. TCRdb called the reads again in MiXCR, with one record for every CDR3 protein. The sample consists of 450,000 to 550,000 distinct CDR3 sequences, approximately 15% of them appearing once. The sample was CD8+ T cells from PBMCs. These receptors were collected from a human donor in good health (CMV status not recorded). Some clones in this sample may be carry-over from other donors' samples.

In this sample, this clonotype turned up many times. The chain links TRBV12-3 or TRBV12-4 to TRBJ1-1, with 8 nucleotides matching TRBD1. This CDR3 is built from 16 residues. The V and J ends lost 6 bases and 4 bases, in that order; junction bases with no gene match: 13. The CDR3 DNA reads as TGTGCCAGCAGGAAATCAGGGGGCATACGAGGCACTGAAGCTTTCTTT. Protein sequence: CASRKSGGIRGTEAFF.

This clonotype was counted ten times or more. The chain employs TRBV11-1 and TRBJ2-7; 7 nucleotides match TRBD1. Trimming at V came to 5 bases and at J to 2 bases, leaving 6 bases not matched to a gene. The CDR3 spans 14 residues. CDR1 is SGHAT, CDR2 FQDESV, per germline (reference sequence). This chain's CDR3 is CASSIGTEAYEQYF. Written as DNA, the CDR3 is TGTGCCAGCAGCATCGGGACAGAGGCCTACGAGCAGTACTTC. The variable domain in full, with the rest retrieved from reference TRBV11-1 and TRBJ2-7, is EAEVAQSPRYKITEKSQAVAFWCDPISGHATLYWYRQILGQGPELLVQFQDESVVDDSQLPKDRFSAERLKGVDSTLKIQPAELGDSAMYLCASSIGTEAYEQYFGPGTRLTVT.

This clonotype has a handful of counts. The rearrangement links TRBV27 to TRBJ2-7; weak D call: TRBD2 (6 bases). This CDR3 has 15 residues. V was pared by 5 bases and J by 0 bases, with 14 bases between. Per germline, CDR1 MNHEY and CDR2 SMNVEV (reference sequence). The CDR3 coding sequence is TGTGCCAGCAGTCCGCTCGGGACTTTCTCCTACGAGCAGTACTTC. Translation gives CASSPLGTFSYEQYF.

This clonotype was recorded a few times. The gene calls are TRBV20-1 and TRBJ1-2; 9 nucleotides line up with TRBD1. Trimming removed 3 bases from V and 4 bases from J; junction bases left unmatched: 15. CDR1 and CDR2 from the germline V gene are DFQATT and SNEGSKA (reference sequence). CDR3 size: 17 residues. Written as DNA, the CDR3 is TGCAGTGCTAGGGACAGGGGTGGGAGCGGGGGACTCTATGGCTACACCTTC. Encoded protein: CSARDRGGSGGLYGYTF.

This clonotype was seen only a few times. Here the CDR3 reads CASRNQDRSSYNEQFF. The CDR3 region has the DNA TGTGCCAGCAGGAACCAGGACAGGTCCTCCTACAATGAGCAGTTCTTC. This chain links TRBV6-6 with TRBJ2-1, with 7 bases aligning to TRBD1. V dropped 6 bases and J dropped 0; count of bases not matched to a gene: 8. The length of the CDR3 is 16 residues. Germline lookup yields CDR1 MNHNY and CDR2 SVGAGI (reference sequence).

This clonotype has at least ten counts. V gene TRBV7-9 combines with J gene TRBJ1-2; D unclear. Germline assignment: CDR1 SEHNR and CDR2 FQNEAQ (reference sequence). Trimming stripped 2 bases from V and 1 base from J, with 14 bases between. The CDR3 runs 16 residues. CDR3 region: CASSLPPGPHNYGYTF. For the CDR3, the DNA is TGTGCCAGCAGCTTACCTCCAGGACCACATAACTATGGCTACACCTTC.

This clonotype was observed a handful of times. This rearrangement joins TRBV12-3 or TRBV12-4 to TRBJ1-6, with D maybe TRBD1 (6 bases). CDR3 size: 14 residues. The V and J ends lost 5 bases and 7 bases respectively, with 12 bases between them. The CDR3: CASSPQGGNSPLHF. The CDR3 region has the DNA TGTGCCAGCAGTCCACAGGGCGGGAATTCACCCCTCCACTTT.

This clonotype occurred a few times. The rearrangement joins TRBV9 to TRBJ2-7; TRBD1 agrees at 9 bases. The junction had 6 bases not matched to a gene; V was cut back by 3 bases and J by 2 bases. CDR3 length equals 15 residues. Germline-derived CDR1 and CDR2 are SGDLS and YYNGEE. CDR3 bases: TGTGCCAGCAGCGCTGGGACAGGGCTCGCCTACGAGCAGTACTTC. It is translated as CASSAGTGLAYEQYF.

This clonotype was seen many times. The J gene is TRBJ2-7, the V gene TRBV7-9; D unresolved. This CDR3 contains 11 residues. Germline assignment: CDR1 SEHNR and CDR2 FQNEAQ (reference sequence). Trimming stripped 5 bases from V and 4 bases from J, with 6 bases between. The CDR3 is CASSEFYEQYF. DNA for the CDR3: TGTGCCAGCAGCGAATTTTACGAGCAGTACTTC.

This clonotype occurred a few times. The chain employs TRBV4-1 and TRBJ1-1; TRBD1 agrees at 7 bases. CDR1 is MGHRA, CDR2 YSYEKL, per germline. This CDR3 contains 16 residues. Trimming took 4 bases from V and 5 from J; bases not matched to a gene: 13. The CDR3 spells CASSPLYRGADTEAFF. The DNA for the CDR3 is TGCGCCAGCAGCCCATTGTACAGGGGCGCGGATACTGAAGCTTTCTTT.